The clone carrying this TCR beta chain has a single count. These data are taken from a study of blood T cell repertoires in COVID-19. Germline-derived CDR1 and CDR2 are MDHEN and SYDVKM. The V and J ends lost 6 bases and 5 bases, in that order; junction bases with no gene match: 10. This CDR3 comprises 15 residues. Per the study methods: Counts of nucleated cells, estimated from reference gene primer amplification, were obtained. Libraries were prepared by immunoSEQ multiplex PCR; TCRdb keeps only in-frame clonotypes and omits some of them. The V and J calls and clone size are taken from that table; D and trimming were inferred from the DNA. Among around 70,000 clones listed, roughly three quarters were seen once.

The TCR originated in an older man with acute or convalescent COVID-19. The V and J genes are TRBV28 and TRBJ1-5, with 7 bases identical to TRBD1. Material for sequencing was peripheral blood. Here the CDR3 DNA reads TGTGCCAGCAGGCCCACAGGGGAGTATGATCAGCCCCAGCATTTT. Its protein is CASRPTGEYDQPQHF.